A single sample gave rise to the 2 T cell receptor beta chains below, sequenced in a study of blood T cell repertoires in COVID-19. Assay used: immunoSEQ multiplex PCR; TCRdb lists only in-frame clones, some missing. The sample contains 200,000 to 300,000 clones, roughly 81% of which appear only once. The sequencing input was peripheral blood. The receptors originated from an elderly woman with COVID-19, enrolled during active disease.

The rearrangement links TRBV6-4 to TRBJ2-3; D may be TRBD2 (7 bases). Germline CDR1 MRHNA, CDR2 SNTAGT. V gave up 5 bases and J gave up 0 bases, with 9 bases separating them. The CDR3 sequence is 14 residues long. The chain's CDR3 is CASSSGTSTDTQYF. The CDR3 DNA reads as TGTGCCAGCAGTAGCGGGACAAGCACAGATACGCAGTATTTT.

This clone has just one count. V gene TRBV7-3 combines with J gene TRBJ1-2; unclear D gene. This CDR3 spans 14 amino acids. The germline V and J ends were trimmed by 5 bases and 6 bases, with 16 bases remaining between them. Looked up from germline, CDR1 is SGHTA and CDR2 is FQGTGA. Written as DNA, the CDR3 is TGTGCCAGCAGCCGCGACTCTACCGGGAATGGCTACACCTTC. It yields the protein CASSRDSTGNGYTF.